This T cell receptor (beta chain) was found in a study of cytomegalovirus exposure and HLA in healthy donors. General study points: It was about 150 TCR beta chains that were listed as cytomegalovirus-associated.

With respect to this clone: Its antigen is not identified.

Repertoires were generated with immunoSEQ multiplex PCR, while TCRdb's copy carries only in-frame clones and drops some. In the table there are 65,000 to 75,000 clones, about 94% of which are singletons. The donors were part of the validation cohort of 95 to 150 subjects. That cohort was separate from the first cohort, which comprised under 750 subjects. With 1 base removed from V and 9 bases from J, the gap between germline ends came to 16 bases. Germline V gene sequence: CDR1 SQVTM, CDR2 ANQGSEA. The CDR3 has 14 residues. The V call is TRBV29-1, the J call TRBJ2-1, with D possibly TRBD2 on 6 matching bases. The sequenced sample was PBMCs. The receptor was derived from a man aged 18 to 29 in good health and CMV-seropositive. Here the CDR3 reads CSVEGVTGTGEQFF. The CDR3 DNA is TGCAGCGTTGAAGGGGTGACCGGGACTGGTGAGCAGTTCTTC.